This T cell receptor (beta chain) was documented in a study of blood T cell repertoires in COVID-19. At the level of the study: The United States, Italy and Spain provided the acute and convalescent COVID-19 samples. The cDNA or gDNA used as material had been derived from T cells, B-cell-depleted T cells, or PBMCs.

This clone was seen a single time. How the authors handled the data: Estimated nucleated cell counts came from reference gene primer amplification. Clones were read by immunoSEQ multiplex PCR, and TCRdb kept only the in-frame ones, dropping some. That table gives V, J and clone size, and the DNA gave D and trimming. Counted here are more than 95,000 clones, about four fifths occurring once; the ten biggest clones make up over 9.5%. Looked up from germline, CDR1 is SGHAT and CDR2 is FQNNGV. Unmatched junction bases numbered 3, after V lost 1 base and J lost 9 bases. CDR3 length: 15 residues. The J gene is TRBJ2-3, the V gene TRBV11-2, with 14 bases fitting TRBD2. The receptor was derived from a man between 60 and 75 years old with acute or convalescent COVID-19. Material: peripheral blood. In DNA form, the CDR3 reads TGTGCCAGCAGCTTAGGGACTAGCGGGAGGACCACGCAGTATTTT. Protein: CASSLGTSGRTTQYF.